A single sample gave rise to the 10 T cell receptor beta chains below, sequenced in a study of tumor-infiltrating lymphocytes in localized non-small cell lung cancer. The method was immunoSEQ multiplex PCR; TCRdb's version includes in-frame clones alone and lacks a portion of them. The repertoire holds about 15,000 clones, with roughly 72% as singletons. Sequencing was done on a sample of lung tumor tissue. These receptors all stem from a human donor with non-small cell lung cancer.

This rearrangement joins TRBV7-9 to TRBJ2-1; D is ambiguous. The CDR3 has 11 residues. CDR1 is SEHNR, CDR2 FQNEAQ, per germline (reference sequence). Trimming pared 8 bases from V and 6 bases from J, leaving 8 bases between. The DNA for the CDR3 is TGTGCCAGCGGGGTCCCCAATGAGCAGTTCTTC. This translates into CASGVPNEQFF.

The chain has TRBV6-5 and TRBJ1-3; 7 nucleotides line up with TRBD1. With 5 bases clipped from V and 4 bases from J, the junction kept 8 bases outside the gene matches. Germline loops: CDR1 MNHEY, CDR2 SVGAGI. CDR3 length: 15 amino acids. The CDR3 is CASSTRGSQGNTIYF. The CDR3 nucleotides are TGTGCCAGCAGTACCAGGGGGTCGCAAGGAAACACCATATATTTT.

V and J are TRBV2 and TRBJ2-3; 8 nucleotides match TRBD2. This CDR3 has 13 residues. With V trimmed by 6 bases and J by 6 bases, 5 bases remained unmatched. The germline CDR1 and CDR2 sequences are SNHLY and FYNNEI. The CDR3 reads CASRVAGIDTQYF. The CDR3 nucleotides are TGTGCCAGCAGGGTAGCGGGAATCGATACGCAGTATTTT.

This chain joins TRBV10-3 and TRBJ2-2; D is possibly TRBD2 (7 bases). The CDR3 has 14 amino acids. With 6 bases removed from V and 6 bases from J, the gap between germline ends came to 14 bases. Germline-derived CDR1 and CDR2 are ENHRY and SYGVKD. The CDR3 region is CAIRPGGAAGELFF. The CDR3 DNA reads TGTGCCATCAGGCCGGGGGGCGCCGCCGGGGAGCTGTTTTTT.

This sequence joins TRBV2 and TRBJ2-3, with TRBD1 as a possible D gene (6 bases). CDR3 length equals 13 residues. CDR1 and CDR2 from the germline V gene are SNHLY and FYNNEI. With 7 bases removed from V and 2 bases from J, the gap between germline ends came to 10 bases. The CDR3 sequence: CASKRDNTDTQYF. The CDR3 bases are TGTGCCAGCAAAAGGGACAACACAGATACGCAGTATTTT.

J is TRBJ2-2 and V is TRBV28, with 7 bases matching TRBD2. Per the germline V gene, CDR1 is MDHEN and CDR2 is SYDVKM. The CDR3 is 15 amino acids. V gave up 6 bases and J gave up 7 bases; unmatched junction bases: 11. This CDR3 is CASRGGGRYIGELFF. CDR3 nucleotides: TGTGCCAGCAGGGGCGGGGGACGGTATATCGGGGAGCTGTTTTTT.

The V call is TRBV2, the J call TRBJ2-3; weak D call: TRBD1 (6 bases). Germline CDR1 is SNHLY and CDR2 is FYNNEI. This CDR3 comprises 19 residues. Trimming took 2 bases from V and 0 from J, leaving 21 bases between them. The CDR3 is CASSEFRFRGRTSTDTQYF. The CDR3 DNA reads as TGTGCCAGCAGTGAATTTAGGTTCAGGGGCAGAACTAGCACAGATACGCAGTATTTT.

This clone was observed once. The gene calls are TRBV2 and TRBJ2-5, with a possible D match to TRBD2 (6 bases). The CDR3 contains 14 residues. The germline V and J ends were trimmed by 4 bases and 3 bases, with 12 bases remaining between them. Germline V gene data show CDR1 as SNHLY and CDR2 as FYNNEI. The chain's CDR3 is CASSGPSAEETQYF. The DNA of the CDR3 is TGTGCCAGCAGTGGTCCTAGCGCGGAAGAGACCCAGTACTTC.

The chain joins TRBV6-5 to TRBJ2-7; the match to TRBD2 covers 11 bases. CDR1 is MNHEY and CDR2 is SVGAGI in the germline V gene. The junction had 2 bases not matched to a gene; V was cut back by 2 bases and J by 2 bases. The length of the CDR3 is 15 residues. In DNA form, the CDR3 reads TGTGCCAGCAGTTACGAACTAGCGGGAGCCTACGAGCAGTACTTC. It specifies CASSYELAGAYEQYF.

J is TRBJ2-3 and V is TRBV5-5; D call uncertain. Trimming left V 0 bases short and J 4 bases short, with 12 bases between. The CDR3 extends over 15 amino acids. Germline assignment: CDR1 SGHKS and CDR2 YYEKEE (reference sequence). The CDR3 nucleotides are TGTGCCAGCAGCTTGGGACCTTCGGCCGCAGATACGCAGTATTTT. This sequence encodes CASSLGPSAADTQYF.